A selection of T cell receptor beta chains follows, all from one sample in a study of CD8 T cells in Susac syndrome. TCRdb reprocessed the immunoSEQ multiplex PCR reads with MiXCR, giving one entry per CDR3 protein. The sample includes about 160,000 distinct CDR3 sequences, roughly 95% of them seen just once. Sequenced sample: CD4+ T cells from PBMCs. The receptor source for this set is a human donor with multiple sclerosis. The CDR3 runs from the conserved cysteine through the conserved F or W. The D gene is left open where the match is weak. A clone size is listed for some rows: how often the clone was seen (once, few, many), or a class if it is expanded.

len: 15; j_gene: TRBJ2-7; v_gene: TRBV28; abundance: -; d_gene: TRBD2; CDR3aa: CASSLNVAGGPEQYF; CDR3nt: TGTGCCAGCAGTTTGAACGTAGCGGGAGGTCCTGAGCAGTACTTC
len: 19; j_gene: TRBJ2-3; v_gene: TRBV7-9; abundance: -; d_gene: -; CDR3aa: CASSRRKLAGQGRTDTQYF; CDR3nt: TGTGCCAGCAGCCGCCGGAAACTAGCGGGACAGGGACGCACAGATACGCAGTATTTT
len: 12; j_gene: TRBJ1-1; v_gene: TRBV7-2; abundance: few; d_gene: -; CDR3aa: CASSPAAIEAFF; CDR3nt: TGTGCCAGCAGCCCCGCAGCCATTGAAGCTTTCTTT
len: 12; j_gene: TRBJ1-1; v_gene: TRBV10-3; abundance: -; d_gene: -; CDR3aa: CAINSFETEAFF; CDR3nt: TGTGCCATCAACTCATTCGAGACTGAAGCTTTCTTT
len: 16; j_gene: TRBJ1-1; v_gene: TRBV28; abundance: -; d_gene: TRBD1; CDR3aa: CASSSGTAYRNTEAFF; CDR3nt: TGTGCCAGCAGTTCCGGGACAGCTTACCGAAACACTGAAGCTTTCTTT
len: 15; j_gene: TRBJ2-7; v_gene: TRBV12-3/TRBV12-4; abundance: once; d_gene: TRBD1; CDR3aa: CASSWGVGTGGEQYF; CDR3nt: TGTGCCAGCAGTTGGGGTGTCGGGACAGGTGGCGAGCAGTACTTC
len: 16; j_gene: TRBJ2-1; v_gene: TRBV6-5; abundance: -; d_gene: -; CDR3aa: CASSLPTASSYNEQFF; CDR3nt: TGTGCCAGCAGTTTACCGACAGCCAGCTCCTACAATGAGCAGTTCTTC
len: 16; j_gene: TRBJ1-5; v_gene: TRBV30; abundance: -; d_gene: TRBD1; CDR3aa: CAWNSGQGIFNQPQHF; CDR3nt: TGTGCCTGGAATTCCGGACAGGGAATATTTAATCAGCCCCAGCATTTT
len: 13; j_gene: TRBJ1-1; v_gene: TRBV29-1; abundance: -; d_gene: -; CDR3aa: CSVWTRLNTEAFF; CDR3nt: TGCAGCGTTTGGACACGGTTGAACACTGAAGCTTTCTTT
len: 13; j_gene: TRBJ1-2; v_gene: TRBV27; abundance: -; d_gene: TRBD1; CDR3aa: CASSSGQGGGYTF; CDR3nt: TGTGCCAGCAGTTCGGGACAGGGCGGTGGCTACACCTTC
len: 14; j_gene: TRBJ2-1; v_gene: TRBV10-3; abundance: -; d_gene: -; CDR3aa: CAISDVRFLIEQFF; CDR3nt: TGTGCCATCAGTGATGTTAGATTCCTGATTGAGCAGTTCTTC
len: 12; j_gene: TRBJ1-2; v_gene: TRBV29-1; abundance: -; d_gene: -; CDR3aa: CSVERGTDGYTF; CDR3nt: TGCAGCGTCGAAAGGGGGACGGATGGCTACACCTTC
len: 13; j_gene: TRBJ1-1; v_gene: TRBV4-1; abundance: -; d_gene: -; CDR3aa: CASSQEWGRKAFF; CDR3nt: TGCGCCAGCAGCCAAGAATGGGGCAGAAAAGCTTTCTTT
len: 14; j_gene: TRBJ2-1; v_gene: TRBV20-1; abundance: -; d_gene: TRBD2; CDR3aa: CSAARTSGSYEQFF; CDR3nt: TGCAGTGCCGCTCGGACTAGCGGGAGTTATGAGCAGTTCTTC
len: 14; j_gene: TRBJ2-7; v_gene: TRBV28; abundance: -; d_gene: -; CDR3aa: CASSLFDYLYEQYF; CDR3nt: TGTGCCAGCAGTTTATTCGACTATTTATACGAGCAGTACTTC
len: 12; j_gene: TRBJ1-5; v_gene: TRBV12-3/TRBV12-4; abundance: -; d_gene: -; CDR3aa: CASSLDGTYQHF; CDR3nt: TGTGCCAGCAGCCTGGACGGAACCTATCAGCATTTT
len: 15; j_gene: TRBJ2-3; v_gene: TRBV6-5; abundance: -; d_gene: TRBD2; CDR3aa: CASTSTSGRTDTQYF; CDR3nt: TGTGCCAGCACCTCGACTAGCGGTCGCACAGATACGCAGTATTTT